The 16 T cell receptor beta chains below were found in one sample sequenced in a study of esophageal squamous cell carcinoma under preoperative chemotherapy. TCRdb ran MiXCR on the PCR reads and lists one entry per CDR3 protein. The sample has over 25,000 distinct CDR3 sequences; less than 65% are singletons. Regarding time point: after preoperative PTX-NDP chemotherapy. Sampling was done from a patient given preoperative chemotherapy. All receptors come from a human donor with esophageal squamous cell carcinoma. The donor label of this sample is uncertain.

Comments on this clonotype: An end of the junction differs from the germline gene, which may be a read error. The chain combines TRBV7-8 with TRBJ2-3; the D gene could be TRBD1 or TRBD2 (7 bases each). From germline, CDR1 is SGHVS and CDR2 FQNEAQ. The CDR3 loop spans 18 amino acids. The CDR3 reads CASSPWEGGGRYQDTQYF. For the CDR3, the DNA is TGTGCCAGCAGCCCCTGGGAGGGAGGGGGCCGTTACCAAGATACGCAGTATTTC.

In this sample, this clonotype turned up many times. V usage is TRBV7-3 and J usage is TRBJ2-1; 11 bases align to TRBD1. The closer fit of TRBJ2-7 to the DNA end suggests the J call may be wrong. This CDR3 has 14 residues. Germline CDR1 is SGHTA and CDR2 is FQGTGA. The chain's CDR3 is CASSPGTGGYEQYF. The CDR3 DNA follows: TGTGCCAGCAGTCCCGGGACAGGGGGATACGAGCAGTACTTC.

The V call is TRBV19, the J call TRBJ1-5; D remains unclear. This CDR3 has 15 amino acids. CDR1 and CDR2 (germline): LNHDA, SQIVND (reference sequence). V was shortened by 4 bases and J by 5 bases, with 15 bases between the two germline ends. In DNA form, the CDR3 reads TGTGCCAGTAGTAGAGGTTTTGTGGAAGATCAGCCCCAGCATTTT. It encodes CASSRGFVEDQPQHF. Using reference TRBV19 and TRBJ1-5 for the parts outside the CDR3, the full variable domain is DGGITQSPKYLFRKEGQNVTLSCEQNLNHDAMYWYRQDPGQGLRLIYYSQIVNDFQKGDIAEGYSVSREKKESFPLTVTSAQKNPTAFYLCASSRGFVEDQPQHFGDGTRLSIL.

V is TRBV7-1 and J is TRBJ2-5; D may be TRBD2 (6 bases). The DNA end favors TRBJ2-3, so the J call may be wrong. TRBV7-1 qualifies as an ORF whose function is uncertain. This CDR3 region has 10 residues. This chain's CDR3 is CASHRETQYF. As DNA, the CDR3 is TGTGCCAGCCACCGGGAGACCCAGTATTTT.

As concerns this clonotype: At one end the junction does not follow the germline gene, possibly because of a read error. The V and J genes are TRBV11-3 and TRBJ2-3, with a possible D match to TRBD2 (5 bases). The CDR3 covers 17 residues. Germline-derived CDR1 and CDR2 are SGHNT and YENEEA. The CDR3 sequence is CASSCVSGMWAENTQYF. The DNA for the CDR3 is TGTGCCAGCAGCTGCGTATCGGGGATGTGGGCTGAAAACACGCAGTATTTC. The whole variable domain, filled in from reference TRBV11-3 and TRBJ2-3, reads EAGVVQSPRYKIIEKKQPVAFWCNPISGHNTLYWYLQNLGQGPELLIRYENEEAVDDSQLPKDRFSAERLKGVDSTLKIQPAELGDSAVYLCASSCVSGMWAENTQYFGPGTRLTVL.

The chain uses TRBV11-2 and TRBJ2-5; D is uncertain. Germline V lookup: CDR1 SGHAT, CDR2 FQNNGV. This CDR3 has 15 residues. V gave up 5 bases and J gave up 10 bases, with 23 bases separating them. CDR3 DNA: TGTGCCAGCAGCCTGATCGGCGATAGCAAAGACATCCAGTACTTC. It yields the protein CASSLIGDSKDIQYF.

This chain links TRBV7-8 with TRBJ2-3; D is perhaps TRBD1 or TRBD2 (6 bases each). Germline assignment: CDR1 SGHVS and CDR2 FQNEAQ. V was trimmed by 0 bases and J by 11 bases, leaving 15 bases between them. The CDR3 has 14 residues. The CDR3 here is CASSLAGGTEKQYF. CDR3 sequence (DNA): TGTGCCAGCAGCTTAGCGGGGGGCACCGAGAAGCAGTATTTT.

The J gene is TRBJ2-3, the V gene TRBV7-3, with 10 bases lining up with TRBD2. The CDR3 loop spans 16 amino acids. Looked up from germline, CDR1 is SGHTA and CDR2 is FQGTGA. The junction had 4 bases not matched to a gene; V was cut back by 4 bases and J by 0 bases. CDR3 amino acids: CASSSVAGGSTDTQYF. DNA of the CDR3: TGTGCCAGCAGCTCCGTAGCGGGAGGAAGCACAGATACGCAGTATTTT. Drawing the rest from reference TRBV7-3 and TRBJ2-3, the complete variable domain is GAGVSQTPSNKVTEKGKYVELRCDPISGHTALYWYRQSLGQGPEFLIYFQGTGAADDSGLPNDRFFAVRPEGSVSTLKIQRTERGDSAVYLCASSSVAGGSTDTQYFGPGTRLTVL.

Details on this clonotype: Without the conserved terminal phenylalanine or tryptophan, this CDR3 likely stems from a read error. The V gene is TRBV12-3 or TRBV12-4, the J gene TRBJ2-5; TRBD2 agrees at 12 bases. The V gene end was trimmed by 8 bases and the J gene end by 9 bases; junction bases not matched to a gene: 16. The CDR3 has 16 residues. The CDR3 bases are TGTGCCAGCGCACTAGCGGGGGGCAGGAGGGGAGCGTCCCAGTACTCC. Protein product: CASALAGGRRGASQYS.

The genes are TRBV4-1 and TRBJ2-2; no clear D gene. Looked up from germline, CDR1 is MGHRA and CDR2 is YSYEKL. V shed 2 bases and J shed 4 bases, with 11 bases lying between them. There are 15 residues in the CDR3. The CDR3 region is CASSQWTDGTGELFF. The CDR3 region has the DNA TGCGCCAGCAGCCAATGGACCGATGGCACCGGGGAGCTGTTTTTT.

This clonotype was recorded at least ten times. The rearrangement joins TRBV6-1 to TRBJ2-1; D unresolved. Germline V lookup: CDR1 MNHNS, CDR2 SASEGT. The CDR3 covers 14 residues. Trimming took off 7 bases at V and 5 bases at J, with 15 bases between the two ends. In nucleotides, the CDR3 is TGTGCCAGCAAGACTGAACTGGTCAACAATGAGCAGTTCTTC. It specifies CASKTELVNNEQFF.

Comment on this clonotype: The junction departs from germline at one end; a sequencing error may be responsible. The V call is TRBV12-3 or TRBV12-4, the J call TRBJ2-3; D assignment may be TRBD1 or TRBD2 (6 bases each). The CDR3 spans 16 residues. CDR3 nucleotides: TGTGCCAGCAGGGGTACTGGGGGGCGTGCCACAGATACCCAGTATTTT. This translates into CASRGTGGRATDTQYF.

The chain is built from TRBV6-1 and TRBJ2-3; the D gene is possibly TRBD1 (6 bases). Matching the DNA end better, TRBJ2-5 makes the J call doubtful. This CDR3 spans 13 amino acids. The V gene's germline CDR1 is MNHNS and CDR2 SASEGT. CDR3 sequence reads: CASTHRDKETQYF. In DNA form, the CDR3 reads TGTGCCAGCACTCACCGGGACAAAGAGACCCAGTACTTC.

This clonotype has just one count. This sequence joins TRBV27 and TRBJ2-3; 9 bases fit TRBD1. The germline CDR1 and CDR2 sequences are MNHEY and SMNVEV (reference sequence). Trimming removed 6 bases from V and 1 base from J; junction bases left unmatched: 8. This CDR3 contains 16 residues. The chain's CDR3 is CASRQGQGAGTDTQYF. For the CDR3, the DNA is TGTGCCAGCAGGCAGGGACAGGGAGCCGGCACAGATACGCAGTATTTT.

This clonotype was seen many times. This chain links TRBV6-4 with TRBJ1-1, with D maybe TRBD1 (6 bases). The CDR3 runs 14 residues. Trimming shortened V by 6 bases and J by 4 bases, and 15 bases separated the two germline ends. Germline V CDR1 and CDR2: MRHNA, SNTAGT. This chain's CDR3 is CASSPGGAGTEAFF. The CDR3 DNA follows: TGTGCCAGCAGCCCCGGGGGGGCGGGCACTGAAGCTTTCTTT.

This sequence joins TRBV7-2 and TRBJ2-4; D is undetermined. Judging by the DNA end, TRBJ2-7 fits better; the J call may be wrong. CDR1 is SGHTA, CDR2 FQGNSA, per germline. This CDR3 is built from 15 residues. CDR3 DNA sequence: TGTGCCAGCAGCTTAGAGGGTCTAGTAGGGCGCGAGCAGTACTTC. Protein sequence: CASSLEGLVGREQYF.